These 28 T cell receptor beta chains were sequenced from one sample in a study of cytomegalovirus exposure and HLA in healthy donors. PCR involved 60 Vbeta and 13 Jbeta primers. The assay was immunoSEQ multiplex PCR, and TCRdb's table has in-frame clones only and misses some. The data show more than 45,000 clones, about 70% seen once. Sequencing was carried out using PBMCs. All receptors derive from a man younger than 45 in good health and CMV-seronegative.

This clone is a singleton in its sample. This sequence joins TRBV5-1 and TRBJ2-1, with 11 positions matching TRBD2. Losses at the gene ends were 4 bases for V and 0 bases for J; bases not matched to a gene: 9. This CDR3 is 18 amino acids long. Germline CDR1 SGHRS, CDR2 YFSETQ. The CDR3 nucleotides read TGCGCCAGCAGCCCAACGACTAGCGGGGCAAGCTCCTACAATGAGCAGTTCTTC. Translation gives CASSPTTSGASSYNEQFF.

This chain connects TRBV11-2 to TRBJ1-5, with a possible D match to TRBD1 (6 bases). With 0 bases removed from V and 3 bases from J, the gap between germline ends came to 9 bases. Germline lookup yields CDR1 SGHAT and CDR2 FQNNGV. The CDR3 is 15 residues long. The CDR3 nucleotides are TGTGCCAGCAGCTTAGAGCCAGGGGACAATCAGCCCCAGCATTTT. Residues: CASSLEPGDNQPQHF.

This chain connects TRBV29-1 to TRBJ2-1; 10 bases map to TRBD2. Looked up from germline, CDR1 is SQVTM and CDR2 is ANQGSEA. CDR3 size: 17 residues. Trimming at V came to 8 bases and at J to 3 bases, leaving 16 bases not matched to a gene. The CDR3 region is CSPSLVGLAGVYNEQFF. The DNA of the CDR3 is TGCAGCCCTAGTCTAGTGGGTCTAGCGGGAGTCTACAATGAGCAGTTCTTC.

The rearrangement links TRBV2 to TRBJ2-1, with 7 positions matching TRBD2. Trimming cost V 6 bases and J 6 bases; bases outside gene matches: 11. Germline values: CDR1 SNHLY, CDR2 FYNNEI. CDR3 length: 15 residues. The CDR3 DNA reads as TGTGCCAGCAGGGCAGGGCGGGAGCCTCTCAATGAGCAGTTCTTC. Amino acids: CASRAGREPLNEQFF.

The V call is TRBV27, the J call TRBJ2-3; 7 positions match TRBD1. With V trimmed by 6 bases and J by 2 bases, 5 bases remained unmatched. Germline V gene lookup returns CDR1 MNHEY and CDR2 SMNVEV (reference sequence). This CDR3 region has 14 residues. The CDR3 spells CASRTGTVTDTQYF. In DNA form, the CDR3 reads TGTGCCAGCAGGACCGGGACAGTCACAGATACGCAGTATTTT.

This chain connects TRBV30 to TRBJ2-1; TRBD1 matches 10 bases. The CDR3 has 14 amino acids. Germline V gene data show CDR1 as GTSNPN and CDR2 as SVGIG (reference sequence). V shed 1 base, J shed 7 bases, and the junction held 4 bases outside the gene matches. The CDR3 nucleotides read TGTGCCTGGAGTGAAGGGACAGGGGTGAATGAGCAGTTCTTC. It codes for CAWSEGTGVNEQFF.

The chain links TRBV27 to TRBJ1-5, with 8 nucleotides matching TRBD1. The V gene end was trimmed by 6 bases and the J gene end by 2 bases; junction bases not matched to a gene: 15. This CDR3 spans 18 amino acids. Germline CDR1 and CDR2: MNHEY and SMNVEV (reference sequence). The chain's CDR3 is CASRASLFMGQGNQPQHF. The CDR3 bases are TGTGCCAGCAGAGCAAGCCTGTTCATGGGACAGGGCAATCAGCCCCAGCATTTT.

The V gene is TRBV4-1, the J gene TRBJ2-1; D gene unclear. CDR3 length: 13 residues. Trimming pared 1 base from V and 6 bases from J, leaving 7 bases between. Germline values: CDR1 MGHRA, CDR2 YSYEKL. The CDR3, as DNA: TGCGCCAGCAGCCAAGGCGGCGTCAATGAGCAGTTCTTC. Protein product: CASSQGGVNEQFF.

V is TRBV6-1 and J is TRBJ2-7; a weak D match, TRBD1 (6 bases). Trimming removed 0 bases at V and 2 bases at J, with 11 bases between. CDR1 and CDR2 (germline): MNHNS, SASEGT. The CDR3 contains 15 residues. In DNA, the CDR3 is TGTGCCAGCAGTGAAGCTTGGCAGGGGCCCTACGAGCAGTACTTC. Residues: CASSEAWQGPYEQYF.

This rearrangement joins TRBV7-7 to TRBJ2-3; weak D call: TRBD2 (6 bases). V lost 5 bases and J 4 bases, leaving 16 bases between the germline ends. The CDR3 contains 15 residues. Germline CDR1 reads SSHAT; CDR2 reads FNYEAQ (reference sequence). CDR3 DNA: TGTGCCAGCAGCGGAGGGCCGGGACGAGCAGATACGCAGTATTTT. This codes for CASSGGPGRADTQYF.

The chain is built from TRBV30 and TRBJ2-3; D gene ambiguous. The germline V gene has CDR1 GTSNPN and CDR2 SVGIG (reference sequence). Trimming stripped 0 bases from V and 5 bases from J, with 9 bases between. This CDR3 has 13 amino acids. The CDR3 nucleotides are TGTGCCTGGAGTGTGCGGCAGCGAGATACGCAGTATTTT. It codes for CAWSVRQRDTQYF.

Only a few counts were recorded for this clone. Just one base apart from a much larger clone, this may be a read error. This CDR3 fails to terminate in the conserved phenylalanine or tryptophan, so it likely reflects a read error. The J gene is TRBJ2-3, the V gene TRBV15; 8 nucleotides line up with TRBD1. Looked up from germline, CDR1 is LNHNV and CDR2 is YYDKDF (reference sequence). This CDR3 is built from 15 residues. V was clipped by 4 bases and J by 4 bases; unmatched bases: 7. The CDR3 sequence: CATSNEDRASDTQYV. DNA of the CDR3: TGTGCCACCAGCAATGAGGACAGGGCCTCAGATACGCAGTATGTT.

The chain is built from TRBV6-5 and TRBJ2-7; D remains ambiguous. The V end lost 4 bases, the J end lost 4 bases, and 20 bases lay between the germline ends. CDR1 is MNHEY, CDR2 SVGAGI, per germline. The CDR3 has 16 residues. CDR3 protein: CASSSPSTTRGYEQYF. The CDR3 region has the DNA TGTGCCAGCAGTTCCCCAAGTACTACGAGAGGATACGAGCAGTACTTC.

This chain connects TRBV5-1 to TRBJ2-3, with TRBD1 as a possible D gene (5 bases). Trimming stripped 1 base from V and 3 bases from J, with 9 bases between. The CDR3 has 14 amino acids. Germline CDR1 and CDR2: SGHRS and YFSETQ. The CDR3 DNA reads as TGCGCCAGCAGCTTGCAGGGTTCAACAGATACGCAGTATTTT. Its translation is CASSLQGSTDTQYF.

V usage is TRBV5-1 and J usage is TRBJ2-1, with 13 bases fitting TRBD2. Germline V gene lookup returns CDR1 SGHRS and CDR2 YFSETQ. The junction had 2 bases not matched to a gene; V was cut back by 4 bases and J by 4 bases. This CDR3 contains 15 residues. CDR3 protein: CASSPGLAGYNEQFF. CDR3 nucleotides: TGCGCCAGCAGCCCGGGACTAGCGGGGTACAATGAGCAGTTCTTC.

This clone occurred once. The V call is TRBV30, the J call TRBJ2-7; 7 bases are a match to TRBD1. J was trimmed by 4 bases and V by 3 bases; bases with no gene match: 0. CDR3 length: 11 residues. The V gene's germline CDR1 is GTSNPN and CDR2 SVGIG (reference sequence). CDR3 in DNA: TGTGCCTGGAGGACAGGGTACGAGCAGTACTTC. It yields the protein CAWRTGYEQYF.

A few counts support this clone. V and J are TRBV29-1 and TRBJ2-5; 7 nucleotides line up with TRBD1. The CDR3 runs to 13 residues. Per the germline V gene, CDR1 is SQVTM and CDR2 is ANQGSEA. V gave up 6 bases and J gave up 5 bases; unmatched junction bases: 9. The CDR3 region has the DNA TGCAGCGTGGATAGGACAGGCGCGGAGACCCAGTACTTC. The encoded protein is CSVDRTGAETQYF.

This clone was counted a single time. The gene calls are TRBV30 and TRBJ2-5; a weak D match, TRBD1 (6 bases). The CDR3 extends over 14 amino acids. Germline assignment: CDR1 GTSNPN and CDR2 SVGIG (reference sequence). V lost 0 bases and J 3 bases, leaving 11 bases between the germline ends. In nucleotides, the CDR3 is TGTGCCTGGAGTGTATTCGGACAGAAAGAGACCCAGTACTTC. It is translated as CAWSVFGQKETQYF.

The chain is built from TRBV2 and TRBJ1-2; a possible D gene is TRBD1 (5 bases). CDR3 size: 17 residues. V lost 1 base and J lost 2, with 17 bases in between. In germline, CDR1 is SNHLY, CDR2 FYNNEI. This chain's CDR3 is CASSEEVWGGYNYGYTF. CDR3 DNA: TGTGCCAGCAGTGAAGAAGTTTGGGGGGGATACAACTATGGCTACACCTTC.

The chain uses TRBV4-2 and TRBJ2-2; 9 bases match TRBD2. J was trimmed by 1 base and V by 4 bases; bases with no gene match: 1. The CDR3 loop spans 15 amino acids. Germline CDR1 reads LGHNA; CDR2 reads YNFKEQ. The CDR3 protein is CASSPLAGNTGELFF. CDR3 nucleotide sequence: TGTGCCAGCAGCCCACTAGCGGGGAACACCGGGGAGCTGTTTTTT.

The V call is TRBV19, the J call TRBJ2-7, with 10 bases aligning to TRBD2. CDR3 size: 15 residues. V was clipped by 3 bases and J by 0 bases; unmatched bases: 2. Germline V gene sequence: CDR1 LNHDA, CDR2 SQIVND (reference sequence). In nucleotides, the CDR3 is TGTGCCAGTAGTATTGGACTAGCGGACTCCTACGAGCAGTACTTC. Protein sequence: CASSIGLADSYEQYF. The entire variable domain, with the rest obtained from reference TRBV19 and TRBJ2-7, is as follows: DGGITQSPKYLFRKEGQNVTLSCEQNLNHDAMYWYRQDPGQGLRLIYYSQIVNDFQKGDIAEGYSVSREKKESFPLTVTSAQKNPTAFYLCASSIGLADSYEQYFGPGTRLTVT.

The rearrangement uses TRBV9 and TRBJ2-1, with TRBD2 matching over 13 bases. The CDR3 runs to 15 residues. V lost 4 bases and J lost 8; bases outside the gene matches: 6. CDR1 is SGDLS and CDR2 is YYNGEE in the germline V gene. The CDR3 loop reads CASSPTSGRAYEQFF. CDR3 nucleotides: TGTGCCAGCAGCCCAACTAGCGGGAGGGCATATGAGCAGTTCTTC.

The CDR3: CASSIFGGFTGELFF. CDR3 sequence (DNA): TGTGCCAGTAGTATTTTCGGGGGGTTCACCGGGGAGCTGTTTTTT. The V and J genes are TRBV19 and TRBJ2-2; 7 bases are shared with TRBD2. CDR1 LNHDA and CDR2 SQIVND come from the germline V gene (reference sequence). Unmatched junction bases numbered 5, after V lost 3 bases and J lost 4 bases. The length of the CDR3 is 15 residues.

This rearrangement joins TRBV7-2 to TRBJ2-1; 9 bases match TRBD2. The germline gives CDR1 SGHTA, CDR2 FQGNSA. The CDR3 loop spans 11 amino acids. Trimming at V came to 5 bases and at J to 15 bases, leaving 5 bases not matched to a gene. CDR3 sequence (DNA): TGTGCCAGCAGCCCCCTAGCGGGAATGTTCTTC. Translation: CASSPLAGMFF.

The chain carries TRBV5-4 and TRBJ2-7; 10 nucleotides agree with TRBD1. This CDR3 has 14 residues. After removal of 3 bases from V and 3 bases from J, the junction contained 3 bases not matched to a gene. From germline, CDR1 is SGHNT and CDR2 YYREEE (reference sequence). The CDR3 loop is CASSWGTGDYEQYF. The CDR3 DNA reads TGTGCCAGCAGCTGGGGGACAGGGGACTACGAGCAGTACTTC.

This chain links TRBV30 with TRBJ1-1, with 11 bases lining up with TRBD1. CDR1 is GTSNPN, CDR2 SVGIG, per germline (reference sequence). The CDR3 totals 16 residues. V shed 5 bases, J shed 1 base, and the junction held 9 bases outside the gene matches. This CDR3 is CAWCYRTGGWNTEAFF. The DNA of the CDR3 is TGTGCCTGGTGCTATCGGACAGGGGGCTGGAACACTGAAGCTTTCTTT. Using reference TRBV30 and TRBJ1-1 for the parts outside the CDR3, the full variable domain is SQTIHQWPATLVQPVGSPLSLECTVEGTSNPNLYWYRQAAGRGLQLLFYSVGIGQISSEVPQNLSASRPQDRQFILSSKKLLLSDSGFYLCAWCYRTGGWNTEAFFGQGTRLTVV.

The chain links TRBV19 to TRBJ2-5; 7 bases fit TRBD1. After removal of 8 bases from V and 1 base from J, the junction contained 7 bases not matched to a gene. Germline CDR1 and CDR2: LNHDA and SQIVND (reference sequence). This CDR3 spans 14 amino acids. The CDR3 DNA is TGTGCCAGTGGTGCCAACAGGGGCCAAGAGACCCAGTACTTC. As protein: CASGANRGQETQYF.

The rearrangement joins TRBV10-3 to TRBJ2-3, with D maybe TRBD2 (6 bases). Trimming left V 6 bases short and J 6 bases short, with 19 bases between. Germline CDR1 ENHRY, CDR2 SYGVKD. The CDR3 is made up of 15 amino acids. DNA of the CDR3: TGTGCCATCAGCGAAAGCGGGTCCCGTGGGGATACGCAGTATTTT. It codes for CAISESGSRGDTQYF.